A single sample is the source of the 12 T cell receptor beta chains below, sequenced in a study of a mutant IDH1 vaccine in newly diagnosed glioma. Their antigen targets remain unknown. Time point noted: week 5, during vaccination. What each vaccine dose contained was 300 ug of mutant IDH1 20-mer peptide, accompanied by topical imiquimod. Clones were sequenced by immunoSEQ multiplex PCR, and TCRdb holds only the in-frame ones, with some missing. The sample gives 39,000 or so clones, about 84% of which show up once; around 5.5% is in the top ten. The sample was PBMCs, taken from a glioma patient whose treatment included an IDH1 peptide vaccine. The receptors shown here come from a man aged 35 to 55 with glioma.

This chain connects TRBV19 to TRBJ2-7, with D possibly called TRBD1 or TRBD2 (6 bases each). Trimming took 6 bases from V and 3 from J, leaving 15 bases between them. This CDR3 is built from 14 residues. CDR1 LNHDA and CDR2 SQIVND come from the germline V gene (reference sequence). CDR3 in amino acids: CASSTQGGGYEQYF. CDR3 DNA: TGTGCCAGTAGCACACAGGGAGGTGGCTACGAGCAGTACTTC.

The chain employs TRBV7-2 and TRBJ1-4; D not certain. The CDR3 loop spans 14 amino acids. V lost 3 bases, J lost 0 bases, and 5 bases lay in between. Germline CDR1 and CDR2: SGHTA and FQGNSA. CDR3 sequence reads: CASSFSATNEKLFF. CDR3 nucleotides: TGTGCCAGCAGCTTCTCGGCAACTAATGAAAAACTGTTTTTT. Combining the CDR3 with reference TRBV7-2 and TRBJ1-4 gives the whole variable domain GAGVSQSPSNKVTEKGKDVELRCDPISGHTALYWYRQSLGQGLEFLIYFQGNSAPDKSGLPSDRFSAERTGGSVSTLTIQRTQQEDSAVYLCASSFSATNEKLFFGSGTQLSVL.

There are a few counts of this clone. The CDR3 DNA sequence: TGTGCCAGCTCACCGTCAGGGTCCAGGGCGGACAATGAGCAGTTCTTC. It specifies CASSPSGSRADNEQFF. The chain has TRBV18 and TRBJ2-1, with a possible D match to TRBD1 (5 bases). This CDR3 contains 16 residues. Germline V gene sequence: CDR1 KGHSH, CDR2 LQKENI. Trimming cost V 3 bases and J 5 bases, with 17 bases left between them.

In this sample, this clone turned up a few times. This chain joins TRBV5-8 and TRBJ1-2, with D uncertain. Germline CDR1 is SGHTS and CDR2 is YDEGEE. The CDR3 is 11 residues long. The germline V and J ends were trimmed by 0 bases and 13 bases, with 10 bases remaining between them. The CDR3, as DNA: TGTGCCAGCAGCTTGGCCGAACGGCCCACCTTC. Its protein is CASSLAERPTF.

The V call is TRBV6-1, the J call TRBJ1-5, with D hard to call. Per the germline V gene, CDR1 is MNHNS and CDR2 is SASEGT. There are 13 residues in the CDR3. Trimming pared 4 bases from V and 4 bases from J, leaving 8 bases between. CDR3 protein: CASSAPGNQPQHF. The CDR3 nucleotides are TGTGCCAGCAGTGCCCCCGGGAATCAGCCCCAGCATTTT.

This clone was seen once. V gene TRBV25-1 combines with J gene TRBJ1-2; a possible D gene is TRBD1 (5 bases). CDR3 size: 13 residues. With 8 bases removed from V and 4 bases from J, the gap between germline ends came to 14 bases. Per germline, CDR1 MGHDK and CDR2 SYGVNS. This CDR3 is CASSGGALYGYTF. The CDR3 DNA reads TGTGCCAGCTCGGGGGGAGCCCTCTATGGCTACACCTTC.

This chain links TRBV29-1 with TRBJ2-7, with TRBD2 matching 7 bases. CDR1 is SQVTM and CDR2 is ANQGSEA in the germline V gene. The J segment lost 4 bases and the V segment lost 6 bases, leaving 12 bases of the junction unmatched. This CDR3 is built from 14 residues. The CDR3 spells CSVARASGVYEQYF. DNA of the CDR3: TGCAGCGTCGCCCGGGCCAGCGGGGTATACGAGCAGTACTTC.

The CDR3 coding sequence is TGTGCCACCAGCAGAGATCCCGGGCCTCGGGGCTACACCTTC. Protein: CATSRDPGPRGYTF. The V call is TRBV15, the J call TRBJ1-2; D is undetermined. V was clipped by 0 bases and J by 8 bases, with 13 bases between them. Germline V CDR1 and CDR2: LNHNV, YYDKDF (reference sequence). The length of the CDR3 is 14 residues. The variable domain in full, completed from reference TRBV15 and TRBJ1-2, reads DAMVIQNPRYQVTQFGKPVTLSCSQTLNHNVMYWYQQKSSQAPKLLFHYYDKDFNNEADTPDNFQSRRPNTSFCFLDIRSPGLGDTAMYLCATSRDPGPRGYTFGSGTRLTVV.

The V call is TRBV4-1, the J call TRBJ2-3; D not resolved. Between the trimmed V and J ends, which lost 2 bases and 0 bases, there was a span of 6 bases. The CDR3 spans 14 residues. Germline loops: CDR1 MGHRA, CDR2 YSYEKL. The CDR3 is CASSQSDSTDTQYF. CDR3 in DNA: TGCGCCAGCAGCCAATCGGACAGCACAGATACGCAGTATTTT.

This clone was seen a single time. J is TRBJ1-4 and V is TRBV5-6; D is possibly TRBD1 (6 bases). CDR3 size: 14 residues. Germline CDR1 is SGHDT and CDR2 is YYEEEE. Trimming took off 5 bases at V and 10 bases at J, with 18 bases between the two ends. The CDR3 DNA is TGTGCCAGCAGAAAAGGGGGGTCGTCGGGAAAACTGTTTTTT. Amino acid sequence: CASRKGGSSGKLFF.

There are a few counts of this clone. The chain is built from TRBV4-1 and TRBJ1-2, with 7 bases identical to TRBD1. J was trimmed by 1 base and V by 7 bases; bases with no gene match: 9. The CDR3 is 15 amino acids. CDR1 and CDR2 from the germline V gene are MGHRA and YSYEKL. CDR3 region: CASTPGGLFNYGYTF. Written as DNA, the CDR3 is TGCGCCAGCACCCCAGGGGGTCTCTTTAACTATGGCTACACCTTC.

The chain links TRBV6-1 to TRBJ2-5; D is unclear. The CDR3 runs 11 residues. The V end lost 6 bases, the J end lost 5 bases, and 7 bases lay between the germline ends. CDR1 MNHNS and CDR2 SASEGT come from the germline V gene. The CDR3 DNA reads as TGTGCCAGCAGCCTACCTGAGACCCAGTACTTC. It is translated as CASSLPETQYF.